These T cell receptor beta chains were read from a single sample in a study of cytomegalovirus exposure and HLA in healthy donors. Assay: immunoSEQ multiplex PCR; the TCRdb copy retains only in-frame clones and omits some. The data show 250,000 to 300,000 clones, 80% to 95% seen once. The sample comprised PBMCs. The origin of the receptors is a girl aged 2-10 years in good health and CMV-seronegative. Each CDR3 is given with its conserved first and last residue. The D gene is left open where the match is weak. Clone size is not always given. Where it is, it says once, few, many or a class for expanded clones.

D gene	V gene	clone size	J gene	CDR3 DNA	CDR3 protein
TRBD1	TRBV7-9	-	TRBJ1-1	TGTGCCAGCAGCTTAGGCACAGGGGGGGACACTGAAGCTTTCTTT	CASSLGTGGDTEAFF
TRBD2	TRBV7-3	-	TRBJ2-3	TGTGCCAGCAGCCCCTATGGGGGGGGGAGCACAGATACGCAGTATTTT	CASSPYGGGSTDTQYF
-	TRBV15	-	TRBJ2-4	TGTGCCACCAGCAGAGCAGGGGACGAAAACATTCAGTACTTC	CATSRAGDENIQYF
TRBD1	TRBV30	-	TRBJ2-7	TGTGCCTGGAGTCCGGGACAGACATACGAGCAGTACTTC	CAWSPGQTYEQYF
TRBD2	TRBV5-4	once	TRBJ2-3	TGTGCCAGCAGCTTGGCTAGCGGAAACACAGATACGCAGTATTTT	CASSLASGNTDTQYF
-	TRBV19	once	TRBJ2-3	TGTGCCAGTAGTTTAGGACTAAGCACAGATACGCAGTATTTT	CASSLGLSTDTQYF
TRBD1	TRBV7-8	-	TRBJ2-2	TGTGCCAGCAGCCAGCCGGGACAGGTGAACACCGGGGAGCTGTTTTTT	CASSQPGQVNTGELFF
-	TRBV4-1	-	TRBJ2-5	TGCGCCAGCAGCCAAGTGGGCGGGGCGAAAGAGACCCAGTACTTC	CASSQVGGAKETQYF
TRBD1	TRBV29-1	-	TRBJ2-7	TGCAGCGTCTCCGGACAGGGGGCGTTCGAGCAGTACTTC	CSVSGQGAFEQYF
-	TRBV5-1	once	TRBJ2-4	TGCGCCAGCAGCTTGGAGACATCCGAACCTTCTGGGTGGGCCAAAAACATTCAGTACTTC	CASSLETSEPSGWAKNIQYF
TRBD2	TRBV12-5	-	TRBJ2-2	TGTGCTAGTGCCCTCGGACTAGCGGCCCGGAACACCGGGGAGCTGTTTTTT	CASALGLAARNTGELFF
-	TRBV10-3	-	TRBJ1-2	TGTGCCATCATGACCGAAGGGGGAGCTAACTATGGCTACACCTTC	CAIMTEGGANYGYTF
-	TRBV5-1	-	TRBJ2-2	TGCGCCAGCAGCTTGCTTTCGGGAAGCGGGGAGCTGTTTTTT	CASSLLSGSGELFF
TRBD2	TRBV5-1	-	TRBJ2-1	TGCGCCAGCAGCTTGGTCCCTAGCGGGACCTACAATGAGCAGTTCTTC	CASSLVPSGTYNEQFF
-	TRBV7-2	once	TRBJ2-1	TGTGCCAGCAGCTTCCTTCCCGGGGTGGGGGGCAATGAGCAGTTCTTC	CASSFLPGVGGNEQFF
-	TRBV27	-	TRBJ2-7	TGTGCCAGCAGTACCCCGGGGAGCGGGTGGACCTCCGAGCAGTACTTC	CASSTPGSGWTSEQYF
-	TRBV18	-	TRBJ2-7	TGTGCCAGCTCATCTAAGCGGTACGAGCAGTACTTC	CASSSKRYEQYF